This note documents a single T cell receptor beta chain sequence. Clones were read by immunoSEQ multiplex PCR, and TCRdb kept only the in-frame ones, dropping some. The table has roughly 280,000 clones, 75% to 95% seen once. The germline V gene has CDR1 SGDLS and CDR2 YYNGEE. V lost 3 bases, J lost 4 bases, and 7 bases stayed unmatched. This CDR3 has 16 amino acids. The sample is drawn from a study of blood T cell repertoires in COVID-19. It was within 2 weeks before study entry that exposed participants met a COVID-19 case. The receptor comes from a man aged 35 to 55 who had been exposed to COVID-19. Material for sequencing was PBMCs or T cells enriched from blood (not recorded which). V is TRBV9 and J is TRBJ2-2, with TRBD2 identical over 9 bases. The CDR3 nucleotides read TGTGCCAGCAGCGACCCTAGCGGGGCTAGCACCGGGGAGCTGTTTTTT. It encodes CASSDPSGASTGELFF.